What follows are 30 T cell receptor beta chains derived from one specimen sequenced in a study of blood T cell repertoires in COVID-19. Repertoires were generated with immunoSEQ multiplex PCR, while TCRdb's copy carries only in-frame clones and drops some. The top ten hold approximately 7% of the sample, which has 90,000 or so clones, 90% seen once. Sequences were obtained from peripheral blood. Receptors were obtained from a young man with COVID-19, enrolled during active disease.

The V gene is TRBV5-6, the J gene TRBJ1-2; D remains unclear. V was clipped by 3 bases and J by 3 bases, with 9 bases between them. The CDR3 runs to 13 residues. The germline gives CDR1 SGHDT, CDR2 YYEEEE. The CDR3 DNA is TGTGCCAGCAGCTACCAGAATTACTATGGCTACACCTTC. This sequence encodes CASSYQNYYGYTF.

The V and J genes are TRBV5-6 and TRBJ2-1, with 12 bases fitting TRBD2. V lost 4 bases, J lost 0 bases, and 5 bases stayed unmatched. The CDR3 is made up of 17 amino acids. CDR1 and CDR2 (germline): SGHDT, YYEEEE. The CDR3 sequence is CASSAGLAGLSYNEQFF. CDR3 sequence (DNA): TGTGCCAGCAGCGCGGGACTAGCGGGCCTCTCCTACAATGAGCAGTTCTTC.

This clone was found once. V is TRBV7-2 and J is TRBJ2-5; the D gene is possibly TRBD1 (5 bases). Germline assignment: CDR1 SGHTA and CDR2 FQGNSA. The CDR3 runs 15 residues. The V and J ends lost 0 bases and 4 bases respectively, with 12 bases between them. DNA of the CDR3: TGTGCCAGCAGCTTAGCGGTCAGGGTGGGAGAGACCCAGTACTTC. This sequence encodes CASSLAVRVGETQYF. Based on the CDR3 plus reference TRBV7-2 and TRBJ2-5, the full variable domain is GAGVSQSPSNKVTEKGKDVELRCDPISGHTALYWYRQSLGQGLEFLIYFQGNSAPDKSGLPSDRFSAERTGGSVSTLTIQRTQQEDSAVYLCASSLAVRVGETQYFGPGTRLLVL.

This sequence joins TRBV28 and TRBJ1-5, with TRBD1 matching over 7 bases. Germline CDR1 MDHEN, CDR2 SYDVKM. CDR3 length: 15 amino acids. V was pared by 6 bases and J by 0 bases, with 5 bases of the junction left unmatched. For the CDR3, the DNA is TGTGCCAGCAGGGGGACAGTTTATAGCAATCAGCCCCAGCATTTT. This codes for CASRGTVYSNQPQHF.

The chain carries TRBV19 and TRBJ1-2; 8 bases align to TRBD1. V shed 3 bases and J 9 bases; nucleotides not matched to a gene: 9. Germline V lookup: CDR1 LNHDA, CDR2 SQIVND (reference sequence). The CDR3 sequence is 14 residues long. CDR3 nucleotide sequence: TGTGCCAGTAGTATGGGAGGACAGGGAATAAGCTACACCTTC. Its translation: CASSMGGQGISYTF.

This rearrangement joins TRBV28 to TRBJ2-7; TRBD2 agrees at 7 bases. After removal of 7 bases from V and 3 bases from J, the junction contained 12 bases not matched to a gene. Looked up from germline, CDR1 is MDHEN and CDR2 is SYDVKM. This CDR3 spans 15 amino acids. In nucleotides, the CDR3 is TGTGCCAGCACCCTTCCAGGGAGGGCCCGCTACGAGCAGTACTTC. This gives the protein CASTLPGRARYEQYF.

The V call is TRBV19, the J call TRBJ2-7; 8 positions agree with TRBD2. Germline CDR1 LNHDA, CDR2 SQIVND (reference sequence). Trimming cost V 3 bases and J 4 bases; bases outside gene matches: 5. This CDR3 spans 14 amino acids. Here the CDR3 DNA reads TGTGCCAGTAGTATCAGCGGGAGTAGGTACGAGCAGTACTTC. It encodes CASSISGSRYEQYF.

This chain's CDR3 is CASRQTSGQTQYF. In DNA form, the CDR3 reads TGTGCCAGCAGGCAGACTAGTGGACAGACCCAGTACTTC. This rearrangement joins TRBV6-5 to TRBJ2-5, with TRBD2 as a possible D gene (6 bases). Germline lookup yields CDR1 MNHEY and CDR2 SVGAGI. The CDR3 contains 13 residues. Trimming removed 6 bases at V and 6 bases at J, with 14 bases between.

CDR3 in DNA: TGTGCCAGCAGCCCCGGACTAGCGGTAGAGACCCAGTACTTC. Translation: CASSPGLAVETQYF. The chain joins TRBV7-2 to TRBJ2-5, with 10 nucleotides matching TRBD2. V dropped 5 bases and J dropped 4; count of bases not matched to a gene: 4. This CDR3 has 14 amino acids. The germline CDR1 and CDR2 sequences are SGHTA and FQGNSA.

The chain links TRBV27 to TRBJ2-5, with 9 bases identical to TRBD2. V was clipped by 5 bases and J by 2 bases; unmatched bases: 21. The CDR3 totals 20 residues. Germline CDR1 reads MNHEY; CDR2 reads SMNVEV (reference sequence). Written as DNA, the CDR3 is TGTGCCAGCAGTGGGGACCTGCTAGATAGACTAGCGGAAGATCAAGAGACCCAGTACTTC. Translating gives CASSGDLLDRLAEDQETQYF.

This chain connects TRBV7-2 to TRBJ2-7, with D tentatively TRBD2 (5 bases). The CDR3 runs to 14 residues. CDR1 SGHTA and CDR2 FQGNSA come from the germline V gene. The germline V and J ends were trimmed by 4 bases and 7 bases, with 17 bases remaining between them. The CDR3 is CASSSSLVLGEQYF. The CDR3 DNA follows: TGTGCCAGCAGCTCGTCACTAGTACTGGGGGAGCAGTACTTC.

The chain links TRBV3-1 (or the pseudogene TRBV3-2) to TRBJ2-5, with D maybe TRBD1 (5 bases). The CDR3 runs to 15 residues. Trimming removed 1 base from V and 5 bases from J, with 14 bases in between. Germline values: CDR1 LGHDT, CDR2 YNNKEL (reference sequence). The CDR3 here is CASSQAVGVWETQYF. CDR3 in DNA: TGTGCCAGCAGCCAAGCAGTAGGGGTTTGGGAGACCCAGTACTTC.

The table lists this clone with a few counts. The chain combines TRBV5-4 with TRBJ2-1, with D possibly TRBD2 on 5 matching bases. CDR1 and CDR2 (germline): SGHNT, YYREEE (reference sequence). The CDR3 is 15 amino acids. V lost 1 base and J 3 bases, leaving 11 bases between the germline ends. The CDR3 DNA reads as TGTGCCAGCAGCTTGTGGAACCGGGACTACAATGAGCAGTTCTTC. Translated: CASSLWNRDYNEQFF. Combining the CDR3 with reference TRBV5-4 and TRBJ2-1 gives the whole variable domain ETGVTQSPTHLIKTRGQQVTLRCSSQSGHNTVSWYQQALGQGPQFIFQYYREEENGRGNFPPRFSGLQFPNYSSELNVNALELDDSALYLCASSLWNRDYNEQFFGPGTRLTVL.

Written as DNA, the CDR3 is TGTGCCTGGAAGACGGGCACTGAAGCTTTCTTT. Amino acid sequence: CAWKTGTEAFF. The rearrangement links TRBV30 to TRBJ1-1; no clear D gene. This CDR3 is built from 11 residues. V was clipped by 4 bases and J by 4 bases, with 7 bases between them. Germline-derived CDR1 and CDR2 are GTSNPN and SVGIG (reference sequence).

This clone showed up just once. V gene TRBV6-2 or TRBV6-3 combines with J gene TRBJ2-5, with D possibly matching TRBD2 (7 bases). Germline values: CDR1 MNHEY, CDR2 SVGEGT. Trimming took 2 bases from V and 4 from J, leaving 11 bases between them. This CDR3 comprises 14 residues. The chain's CDR3 is CASSYRGAGETQYF. The CDR3 region has the DNA TGTGCCAGCAGTTACCGGGGGGCGGGAGAGACCCAGTACTTC.

This chain links TRBV29-1 with TRBJ2-2; no firm D call. Germline values: CDR1 SQVTM, CDR2 ANQGSEA. V lost 7 bases, J lost 1 base, and 10 bases lay in between. The CDR3 covers 13 residues. The CDR3 bases are TGCAGCGCCTGGGCCCTGAACACCGGGGAGCTGTTTTTT. Its protein is CSAWALNTGELFF.

This clone was counted only a few times. This chain joins TRBV15 and TRBJ2-3, with TRBD1 as a possible D gene (6 bases). Germline-derived CDR1 and CDR2 are LNHNV and YYDKDF (reference sequence). V shed 9 bases and J shed 3 bases, with 13 bases lying between them. The CDR3 consists of 13 residues. DNA of the CDR3: TGTGCCACGTCAGACGGACAGACAGATACGCAGTATTTT. Translation: CATSDGQTDTQYF.

The rearrangement uses TRBV6-5 and TRBJ1-6, with TRBD1 as a possible D gene (6 bases). The CDR3 consists of 14 residues. Germline CDR1 and CDR2: MNHEY and SVGAGI. Trimming cost V 5 bases and J 7 bases, with 12 bases left between them. CDR3 nucleotide sequence: TGTGCCAGCAGTCCCCGACAGGCCAATTCACCCCTCCACTTT. It is translated as CASSPRQANSPLHF.

The V and J genes are TRBV10-3 and TRBJ2-1, with 8 bases aligning to TRBD2. CDR3 length: 14 residues. Unmatched junction bases numbered 5, after V lost 6 bases and J lost 4 bases. CDR1 is ENHRY, CDR2 SYGVKD, per germline. CDR3 in amino acids: CAIRVSGAYNEQFF. For the CDR3, the DNA is TGTGCCATCAGGGTTAGCGGGGCATACAATGAGCAGTTCTTC.

This clone was found once. The chain links TRBV13 to TRBJ1-4; TRBD1 matches 8 bases. J lost 8 bases, V lost 5 bases, and 7 bases had no gene match. Germline values: CDR1 PRHDT, CDR2 FYEKMQ (reference sequence). CDR3 length: 14 residues. CDR3 loop: CASSLGQGDEKLFF. The CDR3 nucleotides are TGTGCCAGCAGCCTTGGACAGGGCGACGAAAAACTGTTTTTT.

This rearrangement joins TRBV28 to TRBJ1-1, with 8 bases that match TRBD1. V dropped 10 bases and J dropped 5; count of bases not matched to a gene: 15. The V gene's germline CDR1 is MDHEN and CDR2 SYDVKM. The CDR3 loop spans 15 amino acids. The CDR3 spells CATGSHGTGSTEAFF. CDR3 nucleotides: TGTGCCACCGGGAGCCACGGGACAGGATCTACTGAAGCTTTCTTT.

The sample holds one count of this clone. This chain joins TRBV28 and TRBJ2-7; the D gene is possibly TRBD1 (6 bases). V was pared by 7 bases and J by 0 bases, with 13 bases between. The CDR3 covers 14 residues. Germline V gene sequence: CDR1 MDHEN, CDR2 SYDVKM. CDR3 coding DNA: TGTGCCAGCAACCTCCAGGGGACCTCCTACGAGCAGTACTTC. Translating gives CASNLQGTSYEQYF.

A few counts support this clone. The V gene is TRBV7-3, the J gene TRBJ2-6; perhaps TRBD1 as D (6 bases). CDR3 length: 17 residues. Germline values: CDR1 SGHTA, CDR2 FQGTGA. V lost 2 bases to trimming and J lost 0 bases, with 11 bases between them. Here the CDR3 DNA reads TGTGCCAGCAGCTTAGGGGGCGTAGGCTCTGGGGCCAACGTCCTGACTTTC. The encoded protein is CASSLGGVGSGANVLTF. Combining the CDR3 with reference TRBV7-3 and TRBJ2-6 gives the whole variable domain GAGVSQTPSNKVTEKGKYVELRCDPISGHTALYWYRQSLGQGPEFLIYFQGTGAADDSGLPNDRFFAVRPEGSVSTLKIQRTERGDSAVYLCASSLGGVGSGANVLTFGAGSRLTVL.

This clone was observed a few times. This chain connects TRBV19 to TRBJ2-7, with a possible D match to TRBD1 (5 bases). Trimming stripped 4 bases from V and 4 bases from J, with 14 bases between. The germline gives CDR1 LNHDA, CDR2 SQIVND (reference sequence). This CDR3 contains 14 residues. This CDR3 reads CASSTSTTAYEQYF. CDR3 bases: TGTGCCAGTAGTACCTCAACGACAGCTTACGAGCAGTACTTC.

The rearrangement uses TRBV11-2 and TRBJ1-3, with D perhaps matching TRBD1 (6 bases). Trimming took 8 bases from V and 4 from J, leaving 18 bases between them. This CDR3 comprises 15 residues. CDR1 SGHAT and CDR2 FQNNGV come from the germline V gene. The CDR3: CASDLRGAGGNTIYF. The CDR3, as DNA: TGTGCCAGCGACCTGCGGGGGGCGGGAGGAAACACCATATATTTT.

On this clone itself: A junction boundary mismatches the germline segment, possibly from a read error. The CDR3 loop reads CACSIGPGAYNEQFF. CDR3 nucleotide sequence: TGTGCCTGTAGTATCGGGCCAGGGGCCTACAATGAGCAGTTCTTC. This chain connects TRBV19 to TRBJ2-1; possibly TRBD1 for D (6 bases). Germline V gene data show CDR1 as LNHDA and CDR2 as SQIVND (reference sequence). This CDR3 has 15 amino acids.

The chain combines TRBV6-2 or TRBV6-3 with TRBJ1-1; the D gene is possibly TRBD1 (6 bases). CDR3 length: 13 residues. Germline assignment: CDR1 MNHEY and CDR2 SVGEGT. V lost 4 bases, J lost 7 bases, and 13 bases lay in between. The CDR3 DNA reads TGTGCCAGCAGTTGGGGGGGCCGCAATGAAGCTTTCTTT. It specifies CASSWGGRNEAFF.

With regard to this clone: A read error may produce the germline difference seen at one junction end. The chain uses TRBV6-1 and TRBJ1-4; 10 bases match TRBD1. This CDR3 has 17 residues. Germline V gene lookup returns CDR1 MNHNS and CDR2 SASEGT. CDR3 sequence reads: CASSGPGQGLTNEKLLF. CDR3 sequence (DNA): TGTGCCAGCAGTGGACCGGGACAGGGGTTAACTAATGAAAAACTGCTTTTT.

The chain employs TRBV24-1 and TRBJ2-1, with a tentative D call TRBD2 (5 bases). The CDR3 extends over 12 amino acids. V lost 5 bases and J lost 7, with 8 bases in between. The germline V gene encodes CDR1 KGHDR and CDR2 SFDVKD. The CDR3 DNA is TGTGCCACCAGTGTGGAGGTAAATGAGCAGTTCTTC. Translation gives CATSVEVNEQFF.

This chain connects TRBV23-1 to TRBJ1-2; the match to TRBD1 covers 8 bases. Being an ORF, TRBV23-1 has a function that is uncertain. The CDR3 is 13 amino acids. The junction had 9 bases not matched to a gene; V was cut back by 1 base and J by 14 bases. This CDR3 is CASSQLWGTGPTF. As DNA, the CDR3 is TGCGCCAGCAGTCAATTATGGGGGACAGGACCTACCTTC.